This paragraph reports one T cell receptor (beta chain). Its antigen is undetermined. Every donor, a Caucasian adult, lived in Nashville, Tennessee. Naive CD45RA+ and memory CD45RA-negative subsets were split from CD4+ cells. The data stem from a study of shared clonotypes between healthy human individuals. Findings of the study overall: Estimated clonotype richness was generally higher in naive than memory subsets. Clonotypes shared by all four donors outscored non-shared clonotypes in generation probability.

The V gene end was trimmed by 4 bases and the J gene end by 5 bases; junction bases not matched to a gene: 10. The CDR3 sequence is 17 residues long. The germline gives CDR1 LNHDA, CDR2 SQIVND (reference sequence). The table came from immunoSEQ multiplex PCR; TCRdb's copy has only in-frame clones and leaves some out. The data hold about 1.4 million clones, with roughly 96% observed a single time. Material: naive CD4+ T cells sorted from blood. The subset: CD45RA+ positively selected. This chain links TRBV19 with TRBJ1-5; 11 bases are shared with TRBD1. The TCR originated in a man aged 25 to 40 in good health. CDR3 loop: CASSREGTGGMDQPQHF. Here the CDR3 DNA reads TGTGCCAGTAGTAGAGAGGGGACAGGGGGAATGGATCAGCCCCAGCATTTT.